This T cell receptor (beta chain) was obtained from a study of blood T cell repertoires in COVID-19. Trimming pared 4 bases from V and 7 bases from J, leaving 18 bases between. The CDR3 is made up of 14 amino acids. Germline values: CDR1 SGHTS, CDR2 YDEGEE. As originally analysed: Quantification of nucleated cells was approximated via reference gene primer amplification. Profiled with immunoSEQ multiplex PCR; TCRdb holds only in-frame clones, not every one. That table furnishes V, J and clone size, whereas the DNA furnished D and trimming. The sample shows about 200,000 clones, roughly 90% of them seen only once.

The sample consisted of peripheral blood. The V gene is TRBV5-8, the J gene TRBJ2-7, with TRBD1 as a possible D gene (5 bases). The source is a man between 18 and 35 years old with active or convalescent COVID-19. The CDR3: CASSPRQTWGEQYF. The CDR3 DNA reads TGTGCCAGCAGCCCACGACAGACGTGGGGAGAGCAGTACTTC.